Below, 15 T cell receptor beta chains from the same sample are listed, as sequenced in a study of blood T cell repertoires in COVID-19. Assay used: immunoSEQ multiplex PCR; TCRdb lists only in-frame clones, some missing. The repertoire includes fewer than 50,000 clones, approximately 80% of them detected once, and approximately 60% sits in the top ten. The sequencing sample was made of peripheral blood. The receptor source for this set is a man older than 75 with acute or convalescent COVID-19.

The chain links TRBV27 to TRBJ2-3; D remains ambiguous. V was clipped by 6 bases and J by 1 base, with 23 bases between them. This CDR3 is 18 amino acids long. Per germline, CDR1 MNHEY and CDR2 SMNVEV (reference sequence). The chain's CDR3 is CASRLNSFIAIGTDTQYF. In DNA, the CDR3 is TGTGCCAGCAGACTAAATTCCTTTATAGCTATCGGCACAGATACGCAGTATTTT.

V and J are TRBV28 and TRBJ2-1, with D possibly being TRBD2 (6 bases). In germline, CDR1 is MDHEN, CDR2 SYDVKM. Trimming cost V 4 bases and J 1 base, with 14 bases left between them. The CDR3 sequence is 16 residues long. CDR3 loop: CASSSLPGGSYNEQFF. The DNA of the CDR3 is TGTGCCAGCAGTTCACTCCCAGGAGGGTCCTACAATGAGCAGTTCTTC.

The chain recombines TRBV2 with TRBJ2-3, with D possibly matching TRBD1 (6 bases). V dropped 8 bases and J dropped 9 bases, with 18 bases sitting between them. The germline gives CDR1 SNHLY, CDR2 FYNNEI. CDR3 length: 13 residues. The CDR3, as DNA: TGTGCCAGCTCCCGGGACATGGGGGAGACGCAGTATTTT. Translated: CASSRDMGETQYF.

V usage is TRBV7-8 and J usage is TRBJ2-7; D gene unclear. Looked up from germline, CDR1 is SGHVS and CDR2 is FQNEAQ. Trimming pared 4 bases from V and 4 bases from J, leaving 14 bases between. The CDR3 loop spans 14 amino acids. The CDR3 spells CASSSRFSLYEQYF. The CDR3 nucleotides read TGTGCCAGCAGCTCGCGTTTTTCTCTATACGAGCAGTACTTC.

This chain connects TRBV3-1 (or the pseudogene TRBV3-2) to TRBJ2-3, with TRBD2 identical over 7 bases. Per germline, CDR1 LGHDT and CDR2 YNNKEL (reference sequence). The CDR3 sequence is 14 residues long. Germline trimming cut 4 bases from V and 5 bases from J; bases unmatched to any gene: 6. The CDR3 DNA reads TGTGCCAGCAGCCTCGGGACTACGCTAGATACGCAGTATTTT. Translating it yields CASSLGTTLDTQYF.

The chain combines TRBV7-2 with TRBJ2-7, with TRBD2 identical over 11 bases. CDR3 length: 16 residues. The germline gives CDR1 SGHTA, CDR2 FQGNSA. With V trimmed by 2 bases and J by 2 bases, 5 bases remained unmatched. The CDR3 sequence: CASSLQGLAVAYEQYF. CDR3 in DNA: TGTGCCAGCAGCTTACAGGGACTAGCGGTTGCCTACGAGCAGTACTTC.

The genes are TRBV2 and TRBJ2-1, with 9 bases identical to TRBD2. After removal of 4 bases from V and 6 bases from J, the junction contained 7 bases not matched to a gene. The CDR3 loop spans 15 amino acids. The germline V gene has CDR1 SNHLY and CDR2 FYNNEI. The CDR3 coding sequence is TGTGCCAGCAGTGTTGGTCTAGCGGGGATCAATGAGCAGTTCTTC. Its protein product is CASSVGLAGINEQFF. Supplemented by reference TRBV2 and TRBJ2-1, the full variable domain reads EPEVTQTPSHQVTQMGQEVILRCVPISNHLYFYWYRQILGQKVEFLVSFYNNEISEKSEIFDDQFSVERPDGSNFTLKIRSTKLEDSAMYFCASSVGLAGINEQFFGPGTRLTVL.

The chain uses TRBV15 and TRBJ1-5; D is undetermined. Trimming cost V 0 bases and J 7 bases, with 13 bases left between them. CDR3 length: 15 residues. Germline lookup yields CDR1 LNHNV and CDR2 YYDKDF (reference sequence). CDR3 residues: CATSRDARVGQPQHF. CDR3 in DNA: TGTGCCACCAGCAGAGATGCGAGGGTTGGGCAGCCCCAGCATTTT.

This clone has a count of ten or more. The rearrangement uses TRBV19 and TRBJ1-5; maybe TRBD1 (5 bases). CDR3 length equals 14 residues. Per the germline V gene, CDR1 is LNHDA and CDR2 is SQIVND (reference sequence). V was pared by 9 bases and J by 5 bases, with 17 bases between. This chain's CDR3 is CASWDWQGDQPQHF. DNA of the CDR3: TGTGCCAGCTGGGATTGGCAAGGGGATCAGCCCCAGCATTTT.

The chain uses TRBV18 and TRBJ2-1; TRBD1 matches at 8 bases. The CDR3 totals 15 residues. V shed 4 bases, J shed 3 bases, and the junction held 5 bases outside the gene matches. CDR1 KGHSH and CDR2 LQKENI come from the germline V gene. For the CDR3, the DNA is TGTGCCAGCTCACTACAGGGGGGCTTCTACAATGAGCAGTTCTTC. It specifies CASSLQGGFYNEQFF.

The chain has TRBV2 and TRBJ2-7; D is uncertain. The CDR3 covers 14 residues. Between the trimmed V and J ends, which lost 5 bases and 0 bases, there was a span of 11 bases. The germline CDR1 and CDR2 sequences are SNHLY and FYNNEI. The CDR3 reads CASSPHSLSYEQYF. DNA of the CDR3: TGTGCCAGCAGTCCCCACAGCCTCTCCTACGAGCAGTACTTC. Full variable domain (missing parts from reference TRBV2 and TRBJ2-7): EPEVTQTPSHQVTQMGQEVILRCVPISNHLYFYWYRQILGQKVEFLVSFYNNEISEKSEIFDDQFSVERPDGSNFTLKIRSTKLEDSAMYFCASSPHSLSYEQYFGPGTRLTVT.

The chain recombines TRBV19 with TRBJ2-5, with 7 bases lining up with TRBD1. V was clipped by 6 bases and J by 4 bases; unmatched bases: 8. This CDR3 comprises 14 residues. CDR1 is LNHDA, CDR2 SQIVND, per germline (reference sequence). The CDR3 coding sequence is TGTGCCAGTAGGAAACGGACAGGAGGAGAGACCCAGTACTTC. The encoded protein is CASRKRTGGETQYF. Filled out from reference TRBV19 and TRBJ2-5, the complete variable domain reads DGGITQSPKYLFRKEGQNVTLSCEQNLNHDAMYWYRQDPGQGLRLIYYSQIVNDFQKGDIAEGYSVSREKKESFPLTVTSAQKNPTAFYLCASRKRTGGETQYFGPGTRLLVL.

The chain combines TRBV5-4 with TRBJ2-7, with 8 bases that match TRBD1. With 4 bases clipped from V and 4 bases from J, the junction kept 13 bases outside the gene matches. CDR1 and CDR2 from the germline V gene are SGHNT and YYREEE (reference sequence). The CDR3 is 16 amino acids. The CDR3 loop is CASSGKRTGSRYEQYF. The CDR3, as DNA: TGTGCCAGCAGCGGGAAGCGGACAGGGAGTCGGTACGAGCAGTACTTC.

The CDR3 coding sequence is TGCAGCGTTGACCCTAGCGGGGCTAGCACAGATACGCAGTATTTT. This encodes CSVDPSGASTDTQYF. The chain has TRBV29-1 and TRBJ2-3; 9 nucleotides align to TRBD2. V gave up 3 bases and J gave up 0 bases; unmatched junction bases: 4. The CDR3 extends over 15 amino acids. Germline V CDR1 and CDR2: SQVTM, ANQGSEA.

The rearrangement joins TRBV28 to TRBJ2-7, with a possible D match to TRBD1 (6 bases). V gave up 6 bases and J gave up 6 bases, with 15 bases separating them. This CDR3 spans 13 amino acids. Germline V lookup: CDR1 MDHEN, CDR2 SYDVKM. The CDR3 loop is CASRRRDKGEQYF. CDR3 nucleotides: TGTGCCAGCAGGCGCCGGGACAAGGGCGAGCAGTACTTC.